This T cell receptor beta chain was captured by sequencing in a study of cytomegalovirus exposure and HLA in healthy donors. General observations from the study: Later genetic work tied a missense DCLRE1C variant to beta-chain V and J trimming. There were reportedly fewer N-insertions in an Asian-associated ancestry cluster than the roughly 670-donor mean, in a later analysis. Donors were assumed by presence/absence analyses to have roughly uniform sequencing depth. A later analysis found common viral pathogens apparently linked to several of the most significant clusters.

CDR3 length equals 17 residues. CDR1 is LGHNA and CDR2 is YSLEER in the germline V gene. With V trimmed by 0 bases and J by 5 bases, 7 bases remained unmatched. Note on this clone: As yet, its antigen is unknown.

Use of 60 Vbeta and 13 Jbeta primers characterized the PCR. Only in-frame clones appear in the TCRdb table, and some are missing; sequencing was by immunoSEQ multiplex PCR. The profile shows more than 150,000 clones, more than 75% of them singletons. The source material was PBMCs. This chain joins TRBV4-3 and TRBJ2-3; 11 nucleotides align to TRBD2. The receptor's source is a girl under three years old in good health and CMV-seronegative. The CDR3 DNA sequence: TGCGCCAGCAGCCAAGAAGTAGCGGGAGGGCCTGGAGATACGCAGTATTTT. It translates to CASSQEVAGGPGDTQYF.